This T cell receptor (beta chain) was found in a study of blood T cell repertoires in COVID-19. At the level of the study: Donors in the United States, Italy and Spain gave samples during acute or convalescent COVID-19. T cells, B-cell-depleted T cells, or PBMCs provided the cDNA or gDNA that served as material.

The V gene's germline CDR1 is SGHAT and CDR2 FQNNGV. V was cut by 6 bases and J by 4 bases, with 15 bases left in between. This CDR3 spans 14 amino acids. Patients of the Seattle cohort, enrolled during active infection, were followed longitudinally. How the authors handled the data: Reference gene primer amplification gave nucleated cell count estimates. Libraries were prepared by immunoSEQ multiplex PCR; TCRdb keeps only in-frame clonotypes and omits some of them. That table furnishes V, J and clone size, whereas the DNA furnished D and trimming. The data show 250,000 to 300,000 clones, with approximately 93% seen just once and 2.2% held by the top ten.

The rearrangement links TRBV11-2 to TRBJ1-2; D perhaps matches TRBD1 (6 bases). What was sequenced was peripheral blood. The sequence was collected from a woman younger than 45 with COVID-19, enrolled during active disease. DNA of the CDR3: TGTGCCAGCAGGTTCAACAGGGAACTCTATGGCTACACCTTC. It yields the protein CASRFNRELYGYTF.